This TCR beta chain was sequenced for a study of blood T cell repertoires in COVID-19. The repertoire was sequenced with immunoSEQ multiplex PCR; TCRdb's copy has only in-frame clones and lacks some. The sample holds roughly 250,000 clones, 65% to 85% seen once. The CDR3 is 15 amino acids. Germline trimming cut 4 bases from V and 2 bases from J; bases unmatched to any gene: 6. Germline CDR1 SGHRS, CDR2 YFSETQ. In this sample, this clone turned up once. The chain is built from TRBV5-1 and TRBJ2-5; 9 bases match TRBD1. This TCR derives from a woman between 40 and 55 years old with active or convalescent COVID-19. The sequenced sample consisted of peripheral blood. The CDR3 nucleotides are TGCGCCAGCAGCGGCCGGGACAGGGTACAAGAGACCCAGTACTTC. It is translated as CASSGRDRVQETQYF.